The clone carrying this TCR beta chain was seen more than once but under ten times. Authors' processing steps: By means of reference gene primer amplification, nucleated cell counts were estimated. Assay: immunoSEQ multiplex PCR; the TCRdb copy retains only in-frame clones and omits some. That table is the source of V, J and clone size, and D and trimming were worked out from the DNA. The data show around 190,000 clones, 88% seen once. The record originates from a study of blood T cell repertoires in COVID-19. Study in general: The cDNA or gDNA used as material had been derived from T cells, B-cell-depleted T cells, or PBMCs.

This CDR3 spans 13 amino acids. The J segment lost 5 bases and the V segment lost 5 bases, leaving 2 bases of the junction unmatched. Per germline, CDR1 KGHDR and CDR2 SFDVKD. The chain is built from TRBV24-1 and TRBJ2-1; 7 bases map to TRBD1. Material for sequencing was peripheral blood. The receptor's source is a man aged 18 to 29 with active or convalescent COVID-19. CDR3 DNA: TGTGCCACCAGTGGGGACAGCGACAATGAGCAGTTCTTC. This encodes CATSGDSDNEQFF.